These T cell receptor beta chains were read from a single sample in a study of cytomegalovirus exposure and HLA in healthy donors. The repertoire was sequenced with immunoSEQ multiplex PCR; TCRdb's copy has only in-frame clones and lacks some. In the table there are hundreds of thousands of clones, over 65% of which are singletons. The source material was PBMCs. The receptor set was obtained from a man aged 18 to 35 in good health and CMV-seronegative. CDR3s leave out the opening cysteine and the closing phenylalanine or tryptophan.

j_call	v_call	cdr3_aa
TRBJ1-5	TRBV4-1	ASSQDLPGSGNQPQH
TRBJ2-7	TRBV6-7	ASIATGTGKPYEQY
TRBJ1-5	TRBV19	ASSISLNQPQH
TRBJ1-1	TRBV7-9	ASSLARDKNTEAF
TRBJ2-3	TRBV25-1	ASSLQGWTDTQY
TRBJ1-1	TRBV5-1	ASSFSGDTEAF
TRBJ2-5	TRBV5-6	ASSSQAGSPETQY
TRBJ2-2	TRBV29-1	SVSGTGFTGELF
TRBJ1-2	TRBV5-1	ASSLGQYGYT
TRBJ2-3	TRBV15	ATSGSDRSITDTQY
TRBJ2-1	TRBV10-2	ASRGQGATYEQF
TRBJ2-1	TRBV30	AWSVPGAGVYNEQF
TRBJ1-1	TRBV9	ASSVGRGFEAF
TRBJ2-1	TRBV27	ASKTSGAYNEQF
TRBJ2-7	TRBV19	ASSPQDRSYEQY
TRBJ1-6	TRBV27	ASSLRDLGSPLH
TRBJ2-3	TRBV9	ASSYFPDTQY
TRBJ2-1	TRBV18	ASSPRSGRVDEQF
TRBJ2-6	TRBV30	AWRQGAGAAGANVLT
TRBJ2-2	TRBV18	ASSAGGARVVTGELF
TRBJ2-7	TRBV7-3	ASSLTGSPDEQY
TRBJ2-1	TRBV25-1	ASRSDRGLQYNEQF
TRBJ2-3	TRBV7-9	ASSPRGVQGRTDTQY
TRBJ2-7	TRBV7-9	ASSRQSYEQY
TRBJ2-7	TRBV5-6	ASSFRAEQY
TRBJ2-2	TRBV5-6	ASSLTDTGELF
TRBJ2-3	TRBV7-2	ASSLLAGGITDTQY
TRBJ2-1	TRBV5-1	ASSLGSGGYNEQF